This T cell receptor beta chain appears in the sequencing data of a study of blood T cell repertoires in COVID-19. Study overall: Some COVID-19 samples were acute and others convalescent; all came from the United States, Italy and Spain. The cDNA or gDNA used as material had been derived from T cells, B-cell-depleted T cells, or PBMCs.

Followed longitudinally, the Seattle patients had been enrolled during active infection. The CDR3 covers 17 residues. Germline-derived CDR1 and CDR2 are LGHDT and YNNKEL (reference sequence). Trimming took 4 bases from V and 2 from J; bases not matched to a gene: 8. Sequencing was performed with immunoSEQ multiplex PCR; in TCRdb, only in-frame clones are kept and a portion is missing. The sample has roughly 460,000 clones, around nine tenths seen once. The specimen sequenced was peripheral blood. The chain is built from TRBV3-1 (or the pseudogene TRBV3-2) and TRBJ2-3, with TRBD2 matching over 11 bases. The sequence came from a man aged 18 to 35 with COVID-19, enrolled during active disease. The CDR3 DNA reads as TGTGCCAGCAGCCGGTTAGCGGGAGGGACCTTCACAGATACGCAGTATTTT. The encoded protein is CASSRLAGGTFTDTQYF.